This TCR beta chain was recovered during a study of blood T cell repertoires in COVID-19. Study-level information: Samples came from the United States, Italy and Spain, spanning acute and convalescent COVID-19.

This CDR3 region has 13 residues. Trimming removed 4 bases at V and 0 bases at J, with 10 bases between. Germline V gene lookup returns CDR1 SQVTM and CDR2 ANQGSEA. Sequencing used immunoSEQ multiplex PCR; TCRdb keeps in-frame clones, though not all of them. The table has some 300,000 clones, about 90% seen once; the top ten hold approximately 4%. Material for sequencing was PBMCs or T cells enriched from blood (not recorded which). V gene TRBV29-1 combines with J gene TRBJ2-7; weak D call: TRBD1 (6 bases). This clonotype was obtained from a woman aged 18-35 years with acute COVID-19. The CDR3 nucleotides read TGCAGCGTTGCAACAGGGCACTCCTACGAGCAGTACTTC. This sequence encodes CSVATGHSYEQYF.